The 20 T cell receptor beta chains below come from one sample, sequenced in a study of T cells expressing NK-cell markers. Following a re-call of the 5' RACE reads, TCRdb has one entry per CDR3 protein and lacks DNA. Its table lists 150,000 to 200,000 distinct CDR3 sequences. The material sequenced was blood T cells: a sorted CD56 or NKG2C T cell subset, CD4+ or CD8+ T cells, or bulk PBMC T cells (not recorded which). The receptor set was obtained from a woman between 18 and 69 years old in good health.

V gene TRBV11-2 combines with J gene TRBJ2-4; TCRdb reports TRBD1, a call that lacks DNA to check it against. Germline V CDR1 and CDR2: SGHAT, FQNNGV. The CDR3 loop spans 17 amino acids. The CDR3 loop is CASSPPMGQRAKNIQYF.

The gene calls are TRBV6-2 or TRBV6-3 and TRBJ2-1; no DNA is available, so the TRBD1 call from TCRdb remains unchecked. The CDR3 runs to 15 residues. Per germline, CDR1 MNHEY and CDR2 SVGEGT. CDR3: CASRRDRASYNEQFF.

The chain recombines TRBV7-6 with TRBJ2-7; checking the TCRdb D call of TRBD1 is not possible without DNA. This CDR3 has 12 residues. Germline assignment: CDR1 SGHVS and CDR2 FNYEAQ. CDR3 residues: CASSTQGYEQYF.

CDR3: CASSSDRDTDTQYF. The chain uses TRBV5-1 and TRBJ2-3; TCRdb reports TRBD1, a call that lacks DNA to check it against. Germline assignment: CDR1 SGHRS and CDR2 YFSETQ. CDR3 size: 14 residues. Supplemented by reference TRBV5-1 and TRBJ2-3, the full variable domain reads KAGVTQTPRYLIKTRGQQVTLSCSPISGHRSVSWYQQTPGQGLQFLFEYFSETQRNKGNFPGRFSGRQFSNSRSEMNVSTLELGDSALYLCASSSDRDTDTQYFGPGTRLTVL.

The chain joins TRBV9 to TRBJ2-5; absent DNA, TCRdb's TRBD1 call cannot be checked. From germline, CDR1 is SGDLS and CDR2 YYNGEE. CDR3 length equals 16 residues. CDR3 region: CASSLHAGGDQETQYF.

This chain links TRBV5-1 with TRBJ2-7; TCRdb selects TRBD1, and the lack of DNA leaves this call unchecked. This CDR3 has 12 amino acids. Germline CDR1 is SGHRS and CDR2 is YFSETQ. The CDR3 here is CASRQGNYEQYF. The complete variable domain, with remaining parts taken from reference TRBV5-1 and TRBJ2-7, reads KAGVTQTPRYLIKTRGQQVTLSCSPISGHRSVSWYQQTPGQGLQFLFEYFSETQRNKGNFPGRFSGRQFSNSRSEMNVSTLELGDSALYLCASRQGNYEQYFGPGTRLTVT.

The chain links TRBV20-1 to TRBJ2-3; TCRdb returns TRBD2, unconfirmable since there is no DNA. Per the germline V gene, CDR1 is DFQATT and CDR2 is SNEGSKA (reference sequence). This CDR3 spans 13 amino acids. The CDR3 protein is CSARASNADTQYF.

The rearrangement uses TRBV12-3 or TRBV12-4 and TRBJ1-6; TCRdb gives TRBD1 as the D gene, but with no DNA this cannot be confirmed. The CDR3 is 14 amino acids. The CDR3 protein is CASSLQGANSPLHF.

V gene TRBV10-3 combines with J gene TRBJ1-2; TCRdb's D call, TRBD1, is unchecked because there is no DNA. Germline CDR1 reads ENHRY; CDR2 reads SYGVKD. The length of the CDR3 is 17 residues. CDR3 in amino acids: CAISEFEGGPANYGYTF.

V and J are TRBV5-1 and TRBJ2-1; checking the TCRdb D call of TRBD2 is not possible without DNA. From germline, CDR1 is SGHRS and CDR2 YFSETQ. This CDR3 is built from 14 residues. Here the CDR3 reads CASGGTSGIDEQFF.

The rearrangement uses TRBV18 and TRBJ2-5; TCRdb picks TRBD2, but there is no DNA to check that call. Germline CDR1 reads KGHSH; CDR2 reads LQKENI. This CDR3 comprises 16 residues. CDR3 amino acids: CASSPPLAVVAETQYF. Combining the CDR3 with reference TRBV18 and TRBJ2-5 gives the whole variable domain NAGVMQNPRHLVRRRGQEARLRCSPMKGHSHVYWYRQLPEEGLKFMVYLQKENIIDESGMPKERFSAEFPKEGPSILRIQQVVRGDSAAYFCASSPPLAVVAETQYFGPGTRLLVL.

The chain combines TRBV7-2 with TRBJ2-1. Germline CDR1 is SGHTA and CDR2 is FQGNSA. CDR3 size: 16 residues. The CDR3: CASSLVGGSTYNEQFF.

This chain joins TRBV5-1 and TRBJ2-7; the D gene TCRdb calls, TRBD2, cannot be checked with no DNA. CDR3 size: 13 residues. Germline CDR1 SGHRS, CDR2 YFSETQ. CDR3 amino acids: CASRTSGAYEQYF.

The chain links TRBV12-3 or TRBV12-4 to TRBJ2-3; TCRdb outputs TRBD1, but without DNA this stays unchecked. The CDR3 contains 13 residues. The CDR3 reads CASRTRGADTQYF.

The chain has TRBV2 and TRBJ2-3; TCRdb outputs TRBD1, but without DNA this stays unchecked. Germline lookup yields CDR1 SNHLY and CDR2 FYNNEI. This CDR3 contains 16 residues. CDR3 sequence reads: CASSDGRGPSTDTQYF.

The chain couples TRBV20-1 to TRBJ2-2; TCRdb reports TRBD1, a call that lacks DNA to check it against. This CDR3 region has 14 residues. Per germline, CDR1 DFQATT and CDR2 SNEGSKA (reference sequence). The CDR3 reads CSARTGRFVGELFF.

The chain employs TRBV6-1 and TRBJ1-6; TCRdb selects TRBD1, and the lack of DNA leaves this call unchecked. The CDR3 length is 18 residues. Germline V gene data show CDR1 as MNHNS and CDR2 as SASEGT. The CDR3 is CASSTRDRLSRQLSPLHF.

The rearrangement links TRBV7-9 to TRBJ1-3. Germline V gene data show CDR1 as SEHNR and CDR2 as FQNEAQ (reference sequence). The CDR3 extends over 16 amino acids. CDR3 residues: CASSPARVHSGNTIYF.

V is TRBV27 and J is TRBJ1-6; TCRdb lists TRBD1, though no DNA is available to test this call. This CDR3 comprises 17 residues. Germline values: CDR1 MNHEY, CDR2 SMNVEV (reference sequence). Here the CDR3 reads CASSSRDRSSYNSPLHF.

The chain recombines TRBV3-1 with TRBJ2-1; no DNA is available, so the TRBD2 call from TCRdb remains unchecked. From germline, CDR1 is LGHDT and CDR2 YNNKEL (reference sequence). This CDR3 is 15 amino acids long. CDR3 amino acids: CASSQDPAGSNEQFF.